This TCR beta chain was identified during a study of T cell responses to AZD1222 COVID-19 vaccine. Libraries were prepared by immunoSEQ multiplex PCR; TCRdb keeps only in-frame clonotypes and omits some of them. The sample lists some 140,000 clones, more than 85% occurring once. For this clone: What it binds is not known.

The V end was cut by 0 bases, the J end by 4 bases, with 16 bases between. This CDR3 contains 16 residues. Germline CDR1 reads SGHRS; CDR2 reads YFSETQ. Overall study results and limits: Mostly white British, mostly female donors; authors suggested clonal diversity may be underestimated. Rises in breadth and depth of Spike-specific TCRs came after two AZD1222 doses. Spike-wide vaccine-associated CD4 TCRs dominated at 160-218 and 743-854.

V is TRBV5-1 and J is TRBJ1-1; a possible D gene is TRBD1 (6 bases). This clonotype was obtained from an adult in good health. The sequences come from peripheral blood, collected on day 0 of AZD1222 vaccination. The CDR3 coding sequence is TGCGCCAGCAGCTTGGACCCTACAGGGCTCGCCACTGAAGCTTTCTTT. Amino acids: CASSLDPTGLATEAFF.